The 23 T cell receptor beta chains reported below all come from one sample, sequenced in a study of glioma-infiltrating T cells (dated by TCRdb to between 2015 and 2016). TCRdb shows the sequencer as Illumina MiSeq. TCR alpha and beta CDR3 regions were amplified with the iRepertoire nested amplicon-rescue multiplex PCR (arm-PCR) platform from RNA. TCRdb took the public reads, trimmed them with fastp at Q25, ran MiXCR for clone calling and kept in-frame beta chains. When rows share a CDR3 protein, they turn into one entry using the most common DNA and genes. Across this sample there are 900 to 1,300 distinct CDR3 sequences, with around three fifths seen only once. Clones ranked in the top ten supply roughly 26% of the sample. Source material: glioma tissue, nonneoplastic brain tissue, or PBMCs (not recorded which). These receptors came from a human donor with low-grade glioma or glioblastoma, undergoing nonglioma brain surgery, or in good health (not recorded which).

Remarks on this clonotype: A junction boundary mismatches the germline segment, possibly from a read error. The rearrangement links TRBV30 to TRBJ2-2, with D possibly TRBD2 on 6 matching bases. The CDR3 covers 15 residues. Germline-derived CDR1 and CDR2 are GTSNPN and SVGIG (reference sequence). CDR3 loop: CAWRIGTGNTGQLYF. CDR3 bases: TGTGCCTGGAGGATCGGGACTGGAAACACCGGGCAGCTCTACTTT. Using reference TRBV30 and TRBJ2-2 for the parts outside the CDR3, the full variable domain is SQTIHQWPATLVQPVGSPLSLECTVEGTSNPNLYWYRQAAGRGLQLLFYSVGIGQISSEVPQNLSASRPQDRQFILSSKKLLLSDSGFYLCAWRIGTGNTGQLYFGEGSRLTVL.

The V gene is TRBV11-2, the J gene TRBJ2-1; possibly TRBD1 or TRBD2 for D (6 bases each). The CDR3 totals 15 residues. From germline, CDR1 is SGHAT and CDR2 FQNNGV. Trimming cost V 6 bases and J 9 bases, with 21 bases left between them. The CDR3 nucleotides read TGTGCCAGCAGACCGGGACTGGGGGGCTTTGCTGAGCAGTTCTTC. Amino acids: CASRPGLGGFAEQFF.

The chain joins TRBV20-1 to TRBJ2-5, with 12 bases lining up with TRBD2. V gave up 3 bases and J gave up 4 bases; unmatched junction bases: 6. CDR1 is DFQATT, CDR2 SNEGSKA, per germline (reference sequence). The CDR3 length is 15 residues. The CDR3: CSASSRGLAGETQYF. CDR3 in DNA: TGCAGTGCTAGCAGCCGGGGACTAGCGGGAGAGACCCAGTACTTC.

The CDR3 sequence is CASSSGTSGGARHNEQFF. The CDR3 DNA is TGTGCCAGCAGCTCCGGGACTAGCGGGGGGGCCCGACACAATGAGCAGTTCTTC. This chain uses TRBV7-8 with TRBJ2-1; 16 bases line up with TRBD2. CDR3 size: 18 residues. From germline, CDR1 is SGHVS and CDR2 FQNEAQ. V shed 4 bases and J 5 bases; nucleotides not matched to a gene: 8.

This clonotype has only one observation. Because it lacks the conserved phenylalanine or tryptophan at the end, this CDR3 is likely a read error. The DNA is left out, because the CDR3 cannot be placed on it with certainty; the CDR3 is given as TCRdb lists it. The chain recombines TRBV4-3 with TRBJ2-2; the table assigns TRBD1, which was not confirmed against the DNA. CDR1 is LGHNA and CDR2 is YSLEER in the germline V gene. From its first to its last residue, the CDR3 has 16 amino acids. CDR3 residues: CASSLIFSGGGGERVV.

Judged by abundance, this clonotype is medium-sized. In DNA, the CDR3 is TGCGCCAGCAGCTTGAGGCCAGGGGATGGCTACACCTTC. Amino acid sequence: CASSLRPGDGYTF. This chain uses TRBV5-1 with TRBJ1-2, with D possibly TRBD1 on 6 matching bases. V was clipped by 1 base and J by 6 bases, with 10 bases between them. Germline V CDR1 and CDR2: SGHRS, YFSETQ. This CDR3 is built from 13 residues.

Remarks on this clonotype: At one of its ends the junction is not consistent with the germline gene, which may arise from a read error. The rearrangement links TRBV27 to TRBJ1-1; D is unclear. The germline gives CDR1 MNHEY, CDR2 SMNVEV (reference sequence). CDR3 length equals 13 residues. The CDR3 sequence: CSSSPGQNPEAFF. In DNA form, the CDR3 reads TGTTCCAGCAGTCCCGGCCAGAACCCTGAAGCTTTCTTT.

DNA of the CDR3: TGTGCCAGCAGTCTATGGGGACAGGAAGCTTTCTTT. The encoded protein is CASSLWGQEAFF. The rearrangement uses TRBV27 and TRBJ1-1; 7 bases align to TRBD1. The germline V gene has CDR1 MNHEY and CDR2 SMNVEV (reference sequence). V was pared by 5 bases and J by 8 bases, with 5 bases of the junction left unmatched. The CDR3 loop spans 12 amino acids.

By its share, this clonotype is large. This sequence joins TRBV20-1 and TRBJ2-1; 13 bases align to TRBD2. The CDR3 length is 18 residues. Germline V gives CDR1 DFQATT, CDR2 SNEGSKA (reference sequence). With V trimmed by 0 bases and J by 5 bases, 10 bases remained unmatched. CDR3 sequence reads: CSARDTTSGGARHNEQFF. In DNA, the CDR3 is TGCAGTGCTAGAGATACCACTAGCGGGGGGGCCCGACACAATGAGCAGTTCTTC.

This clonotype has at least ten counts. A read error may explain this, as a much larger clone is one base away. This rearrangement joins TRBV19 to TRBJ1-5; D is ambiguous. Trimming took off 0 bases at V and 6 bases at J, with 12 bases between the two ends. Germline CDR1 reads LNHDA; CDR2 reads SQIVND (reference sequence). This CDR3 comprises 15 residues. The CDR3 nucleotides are TGTGCCAGTAGTATAGATCCTGGACGCGTTCAGCCCCAGCATTTT. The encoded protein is CASSIDPGRVQPQHF.

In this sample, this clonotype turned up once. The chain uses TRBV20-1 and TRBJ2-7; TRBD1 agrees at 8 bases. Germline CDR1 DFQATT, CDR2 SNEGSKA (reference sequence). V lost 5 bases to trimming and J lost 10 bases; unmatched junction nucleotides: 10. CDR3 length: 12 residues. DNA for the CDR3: TGCAGTGCTGGCAGGGGGCCTTTCTACCAGTACTTC. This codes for CSAGRGPFYQYF.

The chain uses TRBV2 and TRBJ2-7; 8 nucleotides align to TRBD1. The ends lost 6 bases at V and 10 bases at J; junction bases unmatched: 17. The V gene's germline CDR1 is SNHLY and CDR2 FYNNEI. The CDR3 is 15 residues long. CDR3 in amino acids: CASSGQGKRSYEQYF. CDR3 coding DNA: TGTGCCAGCAGCGGACAGGGTAAGAGATCCTATGAACAGTACTTC.

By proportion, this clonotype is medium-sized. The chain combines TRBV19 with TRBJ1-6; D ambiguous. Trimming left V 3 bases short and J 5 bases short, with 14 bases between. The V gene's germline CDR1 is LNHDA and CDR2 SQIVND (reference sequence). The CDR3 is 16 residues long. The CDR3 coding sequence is TGTGCCAGTAGTATCAAGAGGCCCAGCCATAATTCACCCCTCCACTTT. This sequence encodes CASSIKRPSHNSPLHF.

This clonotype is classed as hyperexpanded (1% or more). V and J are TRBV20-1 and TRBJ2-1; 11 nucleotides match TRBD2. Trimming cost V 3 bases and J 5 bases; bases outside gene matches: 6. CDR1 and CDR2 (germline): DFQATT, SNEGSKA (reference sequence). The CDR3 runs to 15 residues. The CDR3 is CSASSRGLADNEQFF. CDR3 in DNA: TGCAGTGCTAGCAGCCGGGGACTAGCGGACAATGAGCAGTTCTTC.

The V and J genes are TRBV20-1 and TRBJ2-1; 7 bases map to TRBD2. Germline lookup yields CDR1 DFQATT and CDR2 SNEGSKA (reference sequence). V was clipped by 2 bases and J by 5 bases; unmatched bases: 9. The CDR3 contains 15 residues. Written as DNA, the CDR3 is TGCAGTGCTAGAAGAAGGGGACTACCGGACAATGAGCAGTTCTTC. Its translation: CSARRRGLPDNEQFF.

The CDR3 region is CASSVGGGGKFF. CDR3 sequence (DNA): TGTGCCAGCAGTGTTGGCGGAGGTGGGAAGTTCTTC. The chain uses TRBV2 and TRBJ2-1, with TRBD2 as a possible D gene (5 bases). CDR3 length: 12 residues. V shed 4 bases and J shed 14 bases, with 15 bases lying between them. Germline V gene sequence: CDR1 SNHLY, CDR2 FYNNEI.

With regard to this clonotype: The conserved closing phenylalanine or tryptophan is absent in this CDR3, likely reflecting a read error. The CDR3 spells CASSTGQNKEAFV. The CDR3, as DNA: TGTGCCAGCAGTACCGGCCAGAACAAGGAAGCTTTCGTT. The V gene is TRBV27, the J gene TRBJ1-1; no definite D call. The ends were cut back, 5 bases at V and 8 bases at J, with 15 bases in the middle. This CDR3 is built from 13 residues. Per the germline V gene, CDR1 is MNHEY and CDR2 is SMNVEV (reference sequence).

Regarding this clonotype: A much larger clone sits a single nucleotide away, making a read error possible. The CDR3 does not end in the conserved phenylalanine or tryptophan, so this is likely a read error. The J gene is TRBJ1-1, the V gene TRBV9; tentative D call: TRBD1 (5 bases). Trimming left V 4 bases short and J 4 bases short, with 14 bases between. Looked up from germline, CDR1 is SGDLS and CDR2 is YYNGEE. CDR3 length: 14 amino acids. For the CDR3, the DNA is TGTGCCAGCAGCTCCCGCCGGGACGGCACTGAAGCTTTCTCT. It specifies CASSSRRDGTEAFS.

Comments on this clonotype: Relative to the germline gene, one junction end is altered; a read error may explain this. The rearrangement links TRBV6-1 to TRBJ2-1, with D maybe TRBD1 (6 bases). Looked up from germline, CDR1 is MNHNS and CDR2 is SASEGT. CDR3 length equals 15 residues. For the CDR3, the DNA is TGTGCCAGCGGCAAACTCCAGGGTTGGGACAATGGGCAGTTCTTC. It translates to CASGKLQGWDNGQFF.

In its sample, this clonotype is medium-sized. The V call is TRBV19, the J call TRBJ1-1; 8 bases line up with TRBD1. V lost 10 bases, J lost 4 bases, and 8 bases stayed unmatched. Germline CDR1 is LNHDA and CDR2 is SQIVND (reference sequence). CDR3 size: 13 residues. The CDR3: CATTTGGITEAFF. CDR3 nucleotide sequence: TGTGCCACCACAACAGGGGGTATCACTGAAGCTTTCTTT.

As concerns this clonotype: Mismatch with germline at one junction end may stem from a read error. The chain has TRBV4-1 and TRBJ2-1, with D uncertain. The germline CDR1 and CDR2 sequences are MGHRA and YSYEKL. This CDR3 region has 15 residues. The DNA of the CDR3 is TGCGCCCGCAGCCCTCCAGGACCGGGCCTACATGAGCAGTTCTTC. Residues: CARSPPGPGLHEQFF.

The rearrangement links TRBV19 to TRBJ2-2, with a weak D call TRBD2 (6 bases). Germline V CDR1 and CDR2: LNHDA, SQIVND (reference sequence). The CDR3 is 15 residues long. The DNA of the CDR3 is TGTGTTAGTAGTTTGGGACTCCGGAACACCGGGGAGCTGTTTTTT. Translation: CVSSLGLRNTGELFF.

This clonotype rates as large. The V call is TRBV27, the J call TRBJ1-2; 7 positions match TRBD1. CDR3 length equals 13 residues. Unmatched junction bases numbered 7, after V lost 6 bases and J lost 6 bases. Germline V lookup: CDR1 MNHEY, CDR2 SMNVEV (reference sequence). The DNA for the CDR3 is TGTGCCAGCAGAGACAGGGTCTACGATGGCTACACCTTC. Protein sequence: CASRDRVYDGYTF.